The next 10 T cell receptor beta chains were all read from a single sample in a study of T cells after yellow fever vaccination. TCRdb reanalysed the 5' RACE reads using MiXCR and keeps one entry per CDR3 protein. Of hundreds of thousands of distinct CDR3 sequences in the sample, 15% to 20% are singletons; the top ten hold around an eighth. Sequencing was performed on PBMCs, taken 15 days after the yellow fever booster vaccination. Receptors originate from a man between 25 and 39 years old who received the YFV17D yellow fever vaccine.

In its sample, this clonotype was seen many times. V usage is TRBV7-8 and J usage is TRBJ2-4; TRBD1 matches at 7 bases. CDR1 and CDR2 from the germline V gene are SGHVS and FQNEAQ. V lost 1 base and J lost 2; bases outside the gene matches: 2. CDR3 length: 15 amino acids. The CDR3 coding sequence is TGTGCCAGCAGCTTAGTGGGACAGACCAAAAACATTCAGTACTTC. Amino acids: CASSLVGQTKNIQYF.

This clonotype was seen only a few times. The chain employs TRBV6-5 and TRBJ2-4; TRBD2 might be the D (6 bases). The germline V and J ends were trimmed by 0 bases and 0 bases, with 15 bases remaining between them. Germline CDR1 reads MNHEY; CDR2 reads SVGAGI. The CDR3 is 18 amino acids. The CDR3: CASSYSKAAGLAKNIQYF. CDR3 nucleotide sequence: TGTGCCAGCAGTTACTCGAAGGCGGCGGGGCTAGCCAAAAACATTCAGTACTTC.

This clonotype has at least ten counts. The chain carries TRBV9 and TRBJ2-3; D gene ambiguous. The V gene lost 0 bases and the J gene lost 2 bases, with 31 bases spanning the gap. Germline V gene sequence: CDR1 SGDLS, CDR2 YYNGEE. There are 22 residues in the CDR3. The CDR3 loop is CASSVGPVPLYAQNTDTDTQYF. The CDR3 bases are TGTGCCAGCAGCGTAGGCCCTGTGCCTCTTTATGCACAGAATACTGACACAGATACGCAGTATTTT. Based on the CDR3 plus reference TRBV9 and TRBJ2-3, the full variable domain is DSGVTQTPKHLITATGQRVTLRCSPRSGDLSVYWYQQSLDQGLQFLIQYYNGEERAKGNILERFSAQQFPDLHSELNLSSLELGDSALYFCASSVGPVPLYAQNTDTDTQYFGPGTRLTVL.

There are many counts of this clonotype. V usage is TRBV20-1 and J usage is TRBJ2-1; 12 bases are shared with TRBD2. This CDR3 is 14 amino acids long. Per germline, CDR1 DFQATT and CDR2 SNEGSKA (reference sequence). V was pared by 5 bases and J by 4 bases, with 3 bases of the junction left unmatched. In nucleotides, the CDR3 is TGCAGTGCTGGAACTAGCGGGAGGTACAATGAGCAGTTCTTC. This sequence encodes CSAGTSGRYNEQFF.

The chain employs TRBV29-1 and TRBJ2-3, with D maybe TRBD2 (5 bases). CDR3 size: 13 residues. The V end lost 6 bases, the J end lost 2 bases, and 12 bases lay between the germline ends. Germline lookup yields CDR1 SQVTM and CDR2 ANQGSEA. The CDR3 DNA follows: TGCAGCGTGGGCGCCCGGGACACAGATACGCAGTATTTT. It encodes CSVGARDTDTQYF.

This clonotype occurred a few times. The CDR3 protein is CSGRQAQETQYF. Here the CDR3 DNA reads TGCAGCGGCCGACAGGCCCAAGAGACCCAGTACTTC. The genes are TRBV29-1 and TRBJ2-5, with D perhaps TRBD1 (6 bases). V lost 7 bases and J 1 base, leaving 10 bases between the germline ends. Germline CDR1 SQVTM, CDR2 ANQGSEA. This CDR3 spans 12 amino acids.

The chain recombines TRBV12-5 with TRBJ2-5, with 10 bases matching TRBD1. This CDR3 comprises 17 residues. The V and J ends lost 0 bases and 5 bases, in that order; junction bases with no gene match: 9. Germline lookup yields CDR1 LGHNT and CDR2 FRNRAP. The CDR3 region is CASGLVTRGTGDETQYF. CDR3 DNA: TGTGCTAGTGGTTTGGTCACCAGGGGGACAGGGGATGAGACCCAGTACTTC.

This clonotype came up a few times. At one end, the junction sequence differs from germline, possibly due to a read error. This sequence joins TRBV11-2 and TRBJ2-3, with D possibly matching TRBD1 (6 bases). CDR3 length equals 13 residues. In germline, CDR1 is SGHAT, CDR2 FQNNGV. The CDR3 DNA is TGTGCCAGCAGCTTAGGGTTAGGCGACAGGATGGATTTT. Amino acids: CASSLGLGDRMDF.

This chain uses TRBV7-2 with TRBJ2-7; D gene uncertain. CDR1 and CDR2 from the germline V gene are SGHTA and FQGNSA. Trimming shortened V by 4 bases and J by 6 bases, and 10 bases separated the two germline ends. This CDR3 is 12 amino acids long. The CDR3 loop reads CASSSRTGEQYF. The CDR3 DNA follows: TGTGCCAGCAGCTCTAGAACGGGCGAGCAGTACTTC.

This clonotype showed up just a few times. The chain couples TRBV20-1 to TRBJ2-7, with D possibly being TRBD1 (5 bases). Germline loops: CDR1 DFQATT, CDR2 SNEGSKA (reference sequence). There are 14 residues in the CDR3. Trimming shortened V by 3 bases and J by 2 bases, and 14 bases separated the two germline ends. The CDR3 spells CSASRAGTPYEQYF. The CDR3 bases are TGCAGTGCTAGCAGGGCTGGTACCCCCTACGAGCAGTACTTC.